In its sample, the clone carrying this T cell receptor beta chain was seen many times. This record belongs to a study of chronic HIV infection and antiretroviral therapy. The V gene's germline CDR1 is KGHDR and CDR2 SFDVKD. CDR3 length equals 16 residues. V shed 3 bases, J shed 8 bases, and the junction held 11 bases outside the gene matches. TCRdb called the 5' RACE reads again in MiXCR, with one record for every CDR3 protein. The sample includes about 38,000 distinct CDR3 sequences, more than 8% of them seen just once. Sequences were obtained from peripheral blood. This chain joins TRBV24-1 and TRBJ2-1; 8 nucleotides align to TRBD2. The sequence was obtained from an adult who had HIV and had not received antiretroviral therapy, or was an uninfected healthy control (not recorded which). The CDR3 bases are TGTGCCACCAGTGATGAATCAGCGGGAGCGGGTCATGAGCAGTTCTTC. It codes for CATSDESAGAGHEQFF.